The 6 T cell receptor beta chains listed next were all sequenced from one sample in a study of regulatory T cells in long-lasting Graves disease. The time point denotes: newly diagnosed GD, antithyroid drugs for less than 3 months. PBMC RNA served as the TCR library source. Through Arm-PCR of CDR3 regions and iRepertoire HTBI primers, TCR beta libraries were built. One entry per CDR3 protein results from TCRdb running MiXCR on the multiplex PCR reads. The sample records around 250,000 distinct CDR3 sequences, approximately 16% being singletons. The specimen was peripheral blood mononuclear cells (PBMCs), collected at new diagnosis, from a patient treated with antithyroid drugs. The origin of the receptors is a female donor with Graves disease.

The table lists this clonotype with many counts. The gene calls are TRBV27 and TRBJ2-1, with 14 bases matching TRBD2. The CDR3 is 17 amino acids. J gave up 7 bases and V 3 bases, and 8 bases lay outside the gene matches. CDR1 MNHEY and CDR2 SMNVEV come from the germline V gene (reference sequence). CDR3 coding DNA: TGTGCCAGCAGTTTGACTAGCGGGAGGGCCTTGTGGAATGAGCAGTTCTTC. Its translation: CASSLTSGRALWNEQFF.

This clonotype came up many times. This CDR3 reads CASSFGQGLLGYTF. CDR3 nucleotides: TGTGCCAGCAGTTTCGGACAGGGATTATTAGGCTACACCTTC. V is TRBV28 and J is TRBJ1-2, with 8 bases identical to TRBD1. The germline V gene encodes CDR1 MDHEN and CDR2 SYDVKM. V gave up 3 bases and J gave up 8 bases; unmatched junction bases: 8. This CDR3 is built from 14 residues.

Here the CDR3 reads CASRPRLGTRSTEAFF. The CDR3 DNA follows: TGTGCCAGCAGACCTCGACTGGGTACCAGGAGCACTGAAGCTTTCTTT. J is TRBJ1-1 and V is TRBV28; D ambiguous. The CDR3 consists of 16 residues. Germline-derived CDR1 and CDR2 are MDHEN and SYDVKM. V was clipped by 6 bases and J by 4 bases, with 21 bases between them.

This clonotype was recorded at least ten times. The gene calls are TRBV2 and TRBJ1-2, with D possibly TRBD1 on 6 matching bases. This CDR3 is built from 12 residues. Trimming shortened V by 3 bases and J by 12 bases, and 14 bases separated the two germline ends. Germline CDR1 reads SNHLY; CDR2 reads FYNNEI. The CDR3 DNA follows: TGTGCCAGCAGTGATTTGGACAGAAGCGACACCTTC. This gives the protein CASSDLDRSDTF.

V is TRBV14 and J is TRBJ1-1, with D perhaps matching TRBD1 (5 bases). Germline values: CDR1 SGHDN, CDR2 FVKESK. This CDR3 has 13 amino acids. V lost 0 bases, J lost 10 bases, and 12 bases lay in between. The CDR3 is CASSQDRAGRAFF. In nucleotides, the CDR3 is TGTGCCAGCAGCCAAGATAGGGCAGGGAGAGCTTTCTTT.

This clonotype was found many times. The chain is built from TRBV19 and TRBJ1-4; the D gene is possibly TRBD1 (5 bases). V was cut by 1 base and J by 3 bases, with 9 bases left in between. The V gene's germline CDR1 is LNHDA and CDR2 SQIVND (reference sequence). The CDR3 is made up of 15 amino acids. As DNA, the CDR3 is TGTGCCAGTAGTATAGCCGGGACGGCTAATGAAAAACTGTTTTTT. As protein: CASSIAGTANEKLFF.